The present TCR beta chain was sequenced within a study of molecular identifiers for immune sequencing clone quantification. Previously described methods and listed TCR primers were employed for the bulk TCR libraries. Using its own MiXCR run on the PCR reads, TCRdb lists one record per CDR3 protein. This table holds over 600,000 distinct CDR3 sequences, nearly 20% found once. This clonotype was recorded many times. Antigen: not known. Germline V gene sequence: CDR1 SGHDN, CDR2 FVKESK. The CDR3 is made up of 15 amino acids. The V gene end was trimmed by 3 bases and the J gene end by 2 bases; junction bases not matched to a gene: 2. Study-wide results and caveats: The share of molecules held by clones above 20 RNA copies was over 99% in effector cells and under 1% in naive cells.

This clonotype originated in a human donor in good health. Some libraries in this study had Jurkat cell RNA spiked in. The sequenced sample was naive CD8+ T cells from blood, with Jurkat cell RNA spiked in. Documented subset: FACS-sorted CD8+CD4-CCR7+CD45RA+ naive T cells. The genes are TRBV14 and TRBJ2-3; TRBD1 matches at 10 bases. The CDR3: CASSHGQGVTDTQYF. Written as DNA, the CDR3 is TGTGCCAGCAGCCACGGACAGGGGGTCACAGATACGCAGTATTTT.